The 13 T cell receptor beta chains presented below share a single source sample, sequenced in a study of blood T cell repertoires in COVID-19. Method: immunoSEQ multiplex PCR; TCRdb's copy keeps in-frame clones and lacks some. The sample lists about 410,000 clones, about 91% occurring once. Sequenced sample: peripheral blood. The receptors stem from a woman in her thirties or forties with COVID-19, enrolled during active disease.

The rearrangement uses TRBV6-2 or TRBV6-3 and TRBJ1-2, with D tentatively TRBD1 (5 bases). V was cut by 2 bases and J by 8 bases, with 15 bases left in between. CDR3 length equals 14 residues. Germline V lookup: CDR1 MNHEY, CDR2 SVGEGT. The CDR3 sequence: CASSYTPSGLGYTF. CDR3 sequence (DNA): TGTGCCAGCAGTTACACCCCCTCAGGGCTCGGCTACACCTTC.

This sequence joins TRBV29-1 and TRBJ1-1, with D possibly matching TRBD1 (5 bases). The CDR3 covers 12 residues. Germline V gene data show CDR1 as SQVTM and CDR2 as ANQGSEA. Trimming pared 4 bases from V and 4 bases from J, leaving 10 bases between. CDR3 region: CSVVGGITEAFF. The CDR3 DNA sequence: TGCAGCGTTGTGGGGGGGATCACTGAAGCTTTCTTT.

This chain links TRBV7-9 with TRBJ2-5; TRBD1 agrees at 7 bases. The V gene's germline CDR1 is SEHNR and CDR2 FQNEAQ (reference sequence). This CDR3 is built from 18 residues. V dropped 2 bases and J dropped 0; count of bases not matched to a gene: 12. The CDR3 coding sequence is TGTGCCAGCAGCTTATTAAGCGTCGGGACAGAGTACCAAGAGACCCAGTACTTC. The encoded protein is CASSLLSVGTEYQETQYF. Using reference TRBV7-9 and TRBJ2-5 for the parts outside the CDR3, the full variable domain is DTGVSQNPRHKITKRGQNVTFRCDPISEHNRLYWYRQTLGQGPEFLTYFQNEAQLEKSRLLSDRFSAERPKGSFSTLEIQRTEQGDSAMYLCASSLLSVGTEYQETQYFGPGTRLLVL.

J is TRBJ1-3 and V is TRBV27, with D possibly being TRBD1 (5 bases). The length of the CDR3 is 16 residues. V lost 6 bases, J lost 0 bases, and 15 bases lay in between. Germline loops: CDR1 MNHEY, CDR2 SMNVEV (reference sequence). Written as DNA, the CDR3 is TGTGCCAGCAGGTCTTGGGGGGGGGACTCTGGAAACACCATATATTTT. The encoded protein is CASRSWGGDSGNTIYF.

This clone was detected once. The gene calls are TRBV28 and TRBJ1-1; tentatively, D is TRBD1 (5 bases). CDR1 is MDHEN, CDR2 SYDVKM, per germline. This CDR3 region has 13 residues. The V gene lost 2 bases and the J gene lost 5 bases, with 9 bases spanning the gap. The CDR3 DNA reads TGTGCCAGCAGTTTAAGTACAGGAACTGAAGCTTTCTTT. Encoded protein: CASSLSTGTEAFF.

The J gene is TRBJ2-1, the V gene TRBV30, with a tentative D call TRBD2 (5 bases). CDR1 is GTSNPN and CDR2 is SVGIG in the germline V gene (reference sequence). The V end was cut by 0 bases, the J end by 9 bases, with 12 bases between. The CDR3 loop spans 13 amino acids. This CDR3 is CAWSVRREGEQFF. The CDR3 DNA reads as TGTGCCTGGAGTGTAAGGAGAGAGGGTGAGCAGTTCTTC. Variable domain in full (rest from reference TRBV30 and TRBJ2-1): SQTIHQWPATLVQPVGSPLSLECTVEGTSNPNLYWYRQAAGRGLQLLFYSVGIGQISSEVPQNLSASRPQDRQFILSSKKLLLSDSGFYLCAWSVRREGEQFFGPGTRLTVL.

The chain uses TRBV19 and TRBJ2-1, with 12 bases identical to TRBD1. The J segment lost 7 bases and the V segment lost 5 bases, leaving 12 bases of the junction unmatched. The CDR3 contains 17 residues. Germline lookup yields CDR1 LNHDA and CDR2 SQIVND (reference sequence). CDR3 residues: CASSLATGQGARNEQFF. The CDR3 coding sequence is TGTGCCAGTAGTCTCGCGACGGGACAGGGGGCGAGGAATGAGCAGTTCTTC.

The J gene is TRBJ2-7, the V gene TRBV28; D unresolved. Germline lookup yields CDR1 MDHEN and CDR2 SYDVKM. V shed 6 bases and J shed 4 bases, with 10 bases lying between them. There are 12 residues in the CDR3. This CDR3 reads CASSPVAYEQYF. CDR3 DNA: TGTGCCAGCAGCCCCGTAGCATACGAGCAGTACTTC.

The chain joins TRBV10-3 to TRBJ2-7; TRBD1 might be the D (6 bases). Trimming took 11 bases from V and 0 from J, leaving 11 bases between them. The germline gives CDR1 ENHRY, CDR2 SYGVKD. This CDR3 has 12 amino acids. CDR3 coding DNA: TGTGCCCAAGGACAGAGCTCCTACGAGCAGTACTTC. Protein sequence: CAQGQSSYEQYF.

V gene TRBV5-1 combines with J gene TRBJ1-2; D is possibly TRBD1 (6 bases). The CDR3 has 10 amino acids. Trimming cost V 5 bases and J 10 bases, with 9 bases left between them. Germline lookup yields CDR1 SGHRS and CDR2 YFSETQ. In DNA, the CDR3 is TGCGCCAGCAGAGGGGGAGACTACACCTTC. It is translated as CASRGGDYTF.

The chain has TRBV7-8 and TRBJ1-1; D might be TRBD1 (6 bases). The CDR3 length is 12 residues. The germline V and J ends were trimmed by 5 bases and 10 bases, with 14 bases remaining between them. Germline V gene lookup returns CDR1 SGHVS and CDR2 FQNEAQ. CDR3 DNA: TGTGCCAGCAGCCCCTACCAAGGGGGAGCTTTCTTT. Its translation: CASSPYQGGAFF.

This chain connects TRBV4-2 to TRBJ1-5, with TRBD1 identical over 8 bases. V shed 2 bases and J 1 base; nucleotides not matched to a gene: 4. The germline CDR1 and CDR2 sequences are LGHNA and YNFKEQ. The CDR3 runs 16 residues. This chain's CDR3 is CASSQTQGASNQPQHF. CDR3 in DNA: TGTGCCAGCAGCCAAACCCAGGGGGCGAGCAATCAGCCCCAGCATTTT.

CDR3 bases: TGTGCCAGCAGCTTGGTGGCAGTGAACACTGAAGCTTTCTTT. Translating it yields CASSLVAVNTEAFF. J is TRBJ1-1 and V is TRBV5-5, with D unclear. Per germline, CDR1 SGHKS and CDR2 YYEKEE (reference sequence). This CDR3 comprises 14 residues. The V and J ends lost 0 bases and 0 bases respectively, with 6 bases between them.